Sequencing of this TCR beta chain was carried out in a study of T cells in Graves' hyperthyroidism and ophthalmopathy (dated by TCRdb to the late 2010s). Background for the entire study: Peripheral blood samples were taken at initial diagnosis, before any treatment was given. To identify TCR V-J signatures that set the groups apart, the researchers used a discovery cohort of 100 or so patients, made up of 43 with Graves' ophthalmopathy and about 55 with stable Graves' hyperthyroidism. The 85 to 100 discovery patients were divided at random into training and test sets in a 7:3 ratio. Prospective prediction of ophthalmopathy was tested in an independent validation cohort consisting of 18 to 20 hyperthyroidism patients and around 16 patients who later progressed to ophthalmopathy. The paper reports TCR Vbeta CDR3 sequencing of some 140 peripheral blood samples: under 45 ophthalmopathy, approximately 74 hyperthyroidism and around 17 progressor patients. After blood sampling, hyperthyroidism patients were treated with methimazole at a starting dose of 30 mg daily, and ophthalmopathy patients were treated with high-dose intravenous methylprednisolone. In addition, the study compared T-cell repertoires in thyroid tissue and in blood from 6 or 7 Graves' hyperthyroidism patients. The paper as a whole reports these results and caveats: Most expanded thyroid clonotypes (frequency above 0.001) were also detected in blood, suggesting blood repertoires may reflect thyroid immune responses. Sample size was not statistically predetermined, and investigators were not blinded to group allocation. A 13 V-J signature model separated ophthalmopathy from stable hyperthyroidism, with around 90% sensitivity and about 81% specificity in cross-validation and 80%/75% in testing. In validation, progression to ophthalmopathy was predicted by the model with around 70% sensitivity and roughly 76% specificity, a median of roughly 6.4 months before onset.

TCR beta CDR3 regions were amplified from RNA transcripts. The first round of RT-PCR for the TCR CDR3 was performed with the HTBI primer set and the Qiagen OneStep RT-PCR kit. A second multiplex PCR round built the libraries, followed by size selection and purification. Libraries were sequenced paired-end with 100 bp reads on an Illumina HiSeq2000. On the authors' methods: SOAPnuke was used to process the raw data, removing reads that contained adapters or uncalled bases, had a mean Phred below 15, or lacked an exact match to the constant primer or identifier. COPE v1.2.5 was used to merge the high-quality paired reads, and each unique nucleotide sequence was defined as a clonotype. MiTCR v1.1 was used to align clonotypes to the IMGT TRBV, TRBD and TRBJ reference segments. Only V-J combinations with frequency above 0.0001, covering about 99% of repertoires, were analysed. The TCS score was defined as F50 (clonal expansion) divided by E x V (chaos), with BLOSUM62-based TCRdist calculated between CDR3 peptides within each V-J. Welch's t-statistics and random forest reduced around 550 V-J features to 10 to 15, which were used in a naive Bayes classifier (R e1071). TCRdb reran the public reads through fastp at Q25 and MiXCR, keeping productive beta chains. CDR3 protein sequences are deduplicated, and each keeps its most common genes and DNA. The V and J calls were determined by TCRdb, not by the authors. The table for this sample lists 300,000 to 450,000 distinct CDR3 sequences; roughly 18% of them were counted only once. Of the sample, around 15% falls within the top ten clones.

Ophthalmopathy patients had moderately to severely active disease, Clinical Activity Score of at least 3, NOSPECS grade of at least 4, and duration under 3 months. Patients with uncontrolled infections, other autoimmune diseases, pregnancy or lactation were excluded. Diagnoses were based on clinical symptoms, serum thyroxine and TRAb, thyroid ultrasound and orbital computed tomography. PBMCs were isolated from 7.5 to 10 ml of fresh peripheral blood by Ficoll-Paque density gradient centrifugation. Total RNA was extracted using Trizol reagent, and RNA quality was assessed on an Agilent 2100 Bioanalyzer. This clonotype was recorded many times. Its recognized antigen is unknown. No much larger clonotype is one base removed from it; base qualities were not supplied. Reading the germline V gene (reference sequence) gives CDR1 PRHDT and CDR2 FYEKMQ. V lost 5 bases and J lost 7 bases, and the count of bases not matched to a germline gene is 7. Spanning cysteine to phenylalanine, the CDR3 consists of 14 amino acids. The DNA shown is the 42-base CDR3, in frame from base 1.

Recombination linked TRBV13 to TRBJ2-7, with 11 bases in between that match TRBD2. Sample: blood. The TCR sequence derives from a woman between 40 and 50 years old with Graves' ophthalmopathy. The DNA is TGTGCCAGCAGCATTCCGGGACTAGCGGATGAGCAGTACTTC. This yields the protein CASSIPGLADEQYF.